The rows below give T cell receptor beta chains drawn from one sample of a study of PD-L1 blockade in urothelial cancer. Some clones are missing from TCRdb's copy, which holds only in-frame ones; the method was immunoSEQ multiplex PCR. The repertoire holds about 81,000 clones, with roughly nine tenths as singletons. Source: PBMCs, taken around atezolizumab (anti-PD-L1) treatment. The source of these receptors is a man in his sixties with urothelial cancer. Each CDR3 is given with its conserved first and last residue. The D gene is left open where the match is weak. A clone size is listed for some rows: how often the clone was seen (once, few, many), or a class if it is expanded.

size: NA; J: TRBJ1-2; V: TRBV5-4; D: TRBD1; CDR3: CASTSRQGALYGYTF; DNA: TGTGCCAGCACCTCCCGACAGGGGGCCCTCTATGGCTACACCTTC
size: NA; J: TRBJ1-6; V: TRBV6-1; D: TRBD1; CDR3: CASSEDRGPSPLHF; DNA: TGTGCCAGCAGTGAAGACAGGGGGCCTTCACCCCTCCACTTT
size: NA; J: TRBJ2-7; V: TRBV7-3; D: TRBD1; CDR3: CASSLSGTGTHEQYF; DNA: TGTGCCAGCAGCTTATCCGGGACAGGTACCCACGAGCAGTACTTC
size: once; J: TRBJ1-3; V: TRBV6-5; D: NA; CDR3: CASRPGPGNTIYF; DNA: TGTGCCAGCAGACCTGGGCCGGGAAACACCATATATTTT
size: once; J: TRBJ2-5; V: TRBV4-3; D: TRBD2; CDR3: CASSQDHLTSGWAETQYF; DNA: TGCGCCAGCAGCCAAGACCACCTGACTAGCGGGTGGGCGGAGACCCAGTACTTC
size: NA; J: TRBJ1-1; V: TRBV9; D: NA; CDR3: CASSVEPQGSTEAFF; DNA: TGTGCCAGCAGCGTAGAACCCCAGGGGAGCACTGAAGCTTTCTTT
size: NA; J: TRBJ2-1; V: TRBV6-1; D: NA; CDR3: CASVARGAGPNEQFF; DNA: TGTGCCAGCGTGGCCCGGGGCGCGGGGCCCAATGAGCAGTTCTTC
size: NA; J: TRBJ2-3; V: TRBV6-5; D: TRBD2; CDR3: CASRRTSGFTDTQYF; DNA: TGTGCCAGCAGGAGGACTAGCGGATTCACAGATACGCAGTATTTT
size: NA; J: TRBJ2-3; V: TRBV19; D: TRBD2; CDR3: CASSEAGGPPDTQYF; DNA: TGTGCCAGTAGCGAAGCGGGAGGGCCCCCAGATACGCAGTATTTT
size: NA; J: TRBJ1-3; V: TRBV6-6; D: NA; CDR3: CASSPQVSGNTIYF; DNA: TGTGCCAGCAGTCCTCAGGTCTCTGGAAACACCATATATTTT
size: NA; J: TRBJ2-1; V: TRBV11-3; D: NA; CDR3: CASSLVGGEQFF; DNA: TGTGCCAGCAGCTTAGTGGGAGGTGAGCAGTTCTTC
size: NA; J: TRBJ2-7; V: TRBV28; D: TRBD1; CDR3: CASSPSGGSYEQYF; DNA: TGTGCCAGCAGTCCGTCAGGGGGCTCCTACGAGCAGTACTTC
size: NA; J: TRBJ1-1; V: TRBV30; D: NA; CDR3: CAWADRDKAFF; DNA: TGTGCCTGGGCGGACAGAGACAAAGCTTTCTTT
size: NA; J: TRBJ2-7; V: TRBV7-6; D: NA; CDR3: CASSLGRGTYEQYF; DNA: TGTGCCAGCAGCTTAGGACGGGGGACCTACGAGCAGTACTTC
size: NA; J: TRBJ1-5; V: TRBV19; D: NA; CDR3: CASSIPRGGWDQPQHF; DNA: TGTGCCAGTAGTATTCCCCGTGGAGGTTGGGATCAGCCCCAGCATTTT
size: NA; J: TRBJ2-1; V: TRBV15; D: TRBD2; CDR3: CATSRGASGDYNEQFF; DNA: TGTGCCACCAGCAGAGGGGCTAGCGGGGACTACAATGAGCAGTTCTTC